One and the same sample provided the 26 T cell receptor beta chains below, sequenced in a study of T cell repertoires in cytomegalovirus infection. TCRdb recomputed calls from the reads with MiXCR, one row per CDR3 protein. Altogether 200,000 or so distinct CDR3 sequences are present, 28% being singletons, with the ten largest covering roughly 31%. Sequencing was done on a sample of PBMCs. These receptors originate from a human donor in good health (CMV status not recorded). Some clones in this sample may be carry-over from other donors' samples.

This clonotype occurred a few times. This chain joins TRBV10-3 and TRBJ2-3; 8 nucleotides agree with TRBD2. Germline CDR1 reads ENHRY; CDR2 reads SYGVKD. Trimming removed 4 bases from V and 5 bases from J; junction bases left unmatched: 5. The CDR3 consists of 14 residues. The CDR3: CAISGSGGGDTQYF. Written as DNA, the CDR3 is TGTGCCATCAGTGGCAGCGGGGGTGGAGATACGCAGTATTTT.

This clonotype was counted between two and nine times. The chain carries TRBV20-1 and TRBJ2-7; possibly TRBD1 for D (6 bases). V dropped 3 bases and J dropped 7 bases, with 19 bases sitting between them. From germline, CDR1 is DFQATT and CDR2 SNEGSKA (reference sequence). The CDR3 covers 14 residues. The CDR3 protein is CSASPSGAYGEQYF. CDR3 bases: TGCAGTGCTAGTCCCTCAGGGGCCTATGGAGAGCAGTACTTC.

The chain recombines TRBV5-1 with TRBJ1-4, with 12 bases lining up with TRBD1. V shed 2 bases, J shed 5 bases, and the junction held 1 base outside the gene matches. Per germline, CDR1 SGHRS and CDR2 YFSETQ. The CDR3 is 15 amino acids. The CDR3 region has the DNA TGCGCCAGCAGCTTAGGGACAGGGGGCAATGAAAAACTGTTTTTT. It translates to CASSLGTGGNEKLFF.

This CDR3 is CASSPPARTDTQYF. The CDR3 region has the DNA TGTGCCAGCTCACCACCGGCCCGCACAGATACGCAGTATTTT. This sequence joins TRBV18 and TRBJ2-3, with D uncertain. The CDR3 has 14 residues. Trimming took 0 bases from V and 1 from J, leaving 5 bases between them. Looked up from germline, CDR1 is KGHSH and CDR2 is LQKENI.

This clonotype was detected a few times. CDR3 sequence: CASSTRTAREQETQYF. CDR3 DNA: TGTGCCAGTAGTACCAGGACGGCCAGGGAGCAAGAGACCCAGTACTTC. The gene calls are TRBV19 and TRBJ2-5, with D perhaps matching TRBD1 or TRBD2 (5 bases each). The germline V gene has CDR1 LNHDA and CDR2 SQIVND (reference sequence). This CDR3 is 16 amino acids long. V dropped 4 bases and J dropped 2 bases, with 17 bases sitting between them.

The table lists this clonotype with a few counts. V gene TRBV9 combines with J gene TRBJ1-4; unclear D gene. The CDR3 is 14 residues long. Trimming took off 0 bases at V and 7 bases at J, with 10 bases between the two ends. Germline CDR1 and CDR2: SGDLS and YYNGEE. The CDR3 DNA reads as TGTGCCAGCAGCGTAGAAGGCTTTGGTGAAAAACTGTTTTTT. Translating it yields CASSVEGFGEKLFF.

V and J are TRBV18 and TRBJ1-1; TRBD1 might be the D (5 bases). CDR3 length: 14 residues. Germline loops: CDR1 KGHSH, CDR2 LQKENI. Trimming pared 4 bases from V and 0 bases from J, leaving 9 bases between. The CDR3 reads CASSLQVMNTEAFF. CDR3 nucleotides: TGTGCCAGCTCACTACAGGTGATGAACACTGAAGCTTTCTTT.

This clonotype appeared many times. This chain joins TRBV7-6 and TRBJ1-1; D is possibly TRBD1 (5 bases). The CDR3 is made up of 14 amino acids. V shed 5 bases and J shed 4 bases, with 14 bases lying between them. Germline CDR1 reads SGHVS; CDR2 reads FNYEAQ. As DNA, the CDR3 is TGTGCCAGCAGCCCCCACATCGGGGGCACTGAAGCTTTCTTT. Residues: CASSPHIGGTEAFF.

This clonotype was seen more than once but under ten times. This rearrangement joins TRBV6-2 or TRBV6-3 to TRBJ2-2, with 8 bases matching TRBD1. The V gene's germline CDR1 is MNHEY and CDR2 SVGEGT. The CDR3 runs 17 residues. Trimming removed 6 bases from V and 1 base from J; junction bases left unmatched: 10. The CDR3 DNA is TGTGCCAGCAGCAGCGACAGGGGAAAGAAGAACACCGGGGAGCTGTTTTTT. Translating gives CASSSDRGKKNTGELFF.

The chain recombines TRBV12-5 with TRBJ2-7, with 10 bases that match TRBD1. This CDR3 is 18 amino acids long. Looked up from germline, CDR1 is LGHNT and CDR2 is FRNRAP. Trimming at V came to 4 bases and at J to 2 bases, leaving 14 bases not matched to a gene. In DNA, the CDR3 is TGTGCTAGTGGTTCATCCCCCTTGGGGACAGGGGAAACCTACGAGCAGTACTTC. Its protein is CASGSSPLGTGETYEQYF. Combining the CDR3 with reference TRBV12-5 and TRBJ2-7 gives the whole variable domain DARVTQTPRHKVTEMGQEVTMRCQPILGHNTVFWYRQTMMQGLELLAYFRNRAPLDDSGMPKDRFSAEMPDATLATLKIQPSEPRDSAVYFCASGSSPLGTGETYEQYFGPGTRLTVT.

V and J are TRBV12-3 or TRBV12-4 and TRBJ1-1; no clear D gene. This CDR3 region has 15 residues. V was trimmed by 3 bases and J by 3 bases, leaving 14 bases between them. CDR3 bases: TGTGCCAGCAGTTTCACCCGAATAGAGGACACTGAAGCTTTCTTT. Translation gives CASSFTRIEDTEAFF.

The chain carries TRBV25-1 and TRBJ2-3; no firm D call. CDR1 is MGHDK and CDR2 is SYGVNS in the germline V gene. The CDR3 length is 13 residues. Trimming pared 8 bases from V and 3 bases from J, leaving 12 bases between. This CDR3 reads CASSRQETDTQYF. CDR3 bases: TGTGCCAGCTCCCGGCAGGAGACAGATACGCAGTATTTT.

As to this clonotype: The germline gene is not matched at one end of the junction; a read error may be the cause. The chain uses TRBV11-3 and TRBJ1-1; TRBD1 matches at 7 bases. The CDR3 spans 13 residues. CDR1 is SGHNT and CDR2 is YENEEA in the germline V gene. CDR3 loop: CASSLDRESEAFF. CDR3 bases: TGTGCCAGCAGCCTAGACAGGGAGAGTGAAGCTTTCTTT. Based on the CDR3 plus reference TRBV11-3 and TRBJ1-1, the full variable domain is EAGVVQSPRYKIIEKKQPVAFWCNPISGHNTLYWYLQNLGQGPELLIRYENEEAVDDSQLPKDRFSAERLKGVDSTLKIQPAELGDSAVYLCASSLDRESEAFFGQGTRLTVV.

This clonotype was observed a few times. This chain connects TRBV2 to TRBJ1-4, with D hard to call. The CDR3 totals 14 residues. V lost 5 bases and J lost 4, with 11 bases in between. CDR1 is SNHLY, CDR2 FYNNEI, per germline. The CDR3 nucleotides are TGTGCCAGCAGTATCCGGGCCATTAATGAAAAACTGTTTTTT. Its protein product is CASSIRAINEKLFF.

The gene calls are TRBV29-1 and TRBJ1-2, with D possibly TRBD1 on 6 matching bases. CDR3 length: 14 amino acids. Trimming cost V 3 bases and J 2 bases, with 13 bases left between them. Germline values: CDR1 SQVTM, CDR2 ANQGSEA. CDR3 region: CSVDTGQGNYGYTF. The CDR3 DNA reads as TGCAGCGTTGATACGGGGCAGGGGAACTATGGCTACACCTTC.

The chain recombines TRBV6-2 or TRBV6-3 with TRBJ1-1; 8 nucleotides align to TRBD1. The CDR3 is made up of 17 amino acids. The V and J ends lost 7 bases and 4 bases, in that order; junction bases with no gene match: 17. Looked up from germline, CDR1 is MNHEY and CDR2 is SVGEGT. The CDR3 nucleotides read TGTGCCAGCATTTCGGGCAGGGGGCCCCGTGGCGGCACTGAAGCTTTCTTT. Translation: CASISGRGPRGGTEAFF.

In this sample, this clonotype turned up many times. The V call is TRBV11-2, the J call TRBJ2-7; D perhaps matches TRBD1 (5 bases). The length of the CDR3 is 15 residues. V was shortened by 2 bases and J by 7 bases, with 18 bases between the two germline ends. Germline V lookup: CDR1 SGHAT, CDR2 FQNNGV. The CDR3 DNA reads TGTGCCAGCAGCTTAATGGGCCGACAGACCCTGGAGCAGTACTTC. Translated, it gives CASSLMGRQTLEQYF.

This clonotype came up a few times. The chain carries TRBV2 and TRBJ2-7; D is unclear. The CDR3 is 12 residues long. Germline V gene lookup returns CDR1 SNHLY and CDR2 FYNNEI. With 6 bases removed from V and 7 bases from J, the gap between germline ends came to 13 bases. DNA of the CDR3: TGTGCCAGCAGGGAGAGAAGTCGGGAGCAGTACTTC. Amino acids: CASRERSREQYF.

This clonotype was observed at least ten times. The gene calls are TRBV11-2 and TRBJ2-6; D may be TRBD1 (6 bases). The ends were cut back, 5 bases at V and 0 bases at J, with 17 bases in the middle. This CDR3 spans 18 amino acids. Germline-derived CDR1 and CDR2 are SGHAT and FQNNGV. CDR3 bases: TGTGCCAGCAGCGCCAGGGACACCCTAAGCTCTGGGGCCAACGTCCTGACTTTC. Translated: CASSARDTLSSGANVLTF.

This clonotype has a handful of counts. The genes are TRBV7-8 and TRBJ2-7, with D tentatively TRBD2 (6 bases). Trimming left V 3 bases short and J 6 bases short, with 15 bases between. Germline CDR1 is SGHVS and CDR2 is FQNEAQ. CDR3 length: 14 amino acids. CDR3 sequence (DNA): TGTGCCAGCAGCTTGGGTGGGGAGGTCAGCGAGCAGTACTTC. Its translation is CASSLGGEVSEQYF.

The rearrangement joins TRBV20-1 to TRBJ1-5; D remains unclear. This CDR3 spans 14 amino acids. Trimming left V 3 bases short and J 0 bases short, with 9 bases between. Per the germline V gene, CDR1 is DFQATT and CDR2 is SNEGSKA (reference sequence). The CDR3 here is CSASLSNSNQPQHF. CDR3 DNA: TGCAGTGCTAGTTTGTCTAATAGCAATCAGCCCCAGCATTTT.

V gene TRBV7-3 combines with J gene TRBJ2-3, with D tentatively TRBD2 (6 bases). V lost 1 base to trimming and J lost 1 base, with 15 bases between them. CDR3 length: 17 residues. Germline values: CDR1 SGHTA, CDR2 FQGTGA. CDR3 sequence: CASSLMGRGIGTDTQYF. The CDR3 DNA reads as TGTGCCAGCAGCTTAATGGGCCGGGGGATTGGCACAGATACGCAGTATTTT.

This clonotype was recorded many times. This chain links TRBV7-2 with TRBJ2-1; D might be TRBD1 or TRBD2, each matching 5 bases. The CDR3 has 13 amino acids. V lost 5 bases, J lost 8 bases, and 13 bases lay in between. Germline V CDR1 and CDR2: SGHTA, FQGNSA. The DNA for the CDR3 is TGTGCCAGCAGCCGGGGCAGGGCCGATGAGCAGTTCTTC. This sequence encodes CASSRGRADEQFF.

In this sample, this clonotype turned up a few times. The chain recombines TRBV7-2 with TRBJ1-3, with D hard to call. The CDR3 sequence is 15 residues long. Germline CDR1 reads SGHTA; CDR2 reads FQGNSA. V was shortened by 2 bases and J by 0 bases, with 8 bases between the two germline ends. The CDR3 nucleotides read TGTGCCAGCAGCTTAAGAACGAGCTCTGGAAACACCATATATTTT. This encodes CASSLRTSSGNTIYF.

This chain joins TRBV11-3 and TRBJ1-1; D gene ambiguous. The V and J ends lost 4 bases and 4 bases respectively, with 13 bases between them. Germline V lookup: CDR1 SGHNT, CDR2 YENEEA. The CDR3 extends over 14 amino acids. The CDR3 DNA follows: TGTGCCAGCAGCTCCGGTCGTGAAGGCACTGAAGCTTTCTTT. It codes for CASSSGREGTEAFF.

This clonotype has just a few counts. The chain recombines TRBV11-2 with TRBJ2-1, with 7 bases matching TRBD2. V trimming: 7 bases; J trimming: 7 bases; junction bases outside the gene matches: 16. The germline CDR1 and CDR2 sequences are SGHAT and FQNNGV. This CDR3 contains 16 residues. The CDR3 nucleotides read TGTGCCAGCAACCTGTTAGGGCGGGGGTCTTTTAATGAGCAGTTCTTC. Its protein product is CASNLLGRGSFNEQFF.